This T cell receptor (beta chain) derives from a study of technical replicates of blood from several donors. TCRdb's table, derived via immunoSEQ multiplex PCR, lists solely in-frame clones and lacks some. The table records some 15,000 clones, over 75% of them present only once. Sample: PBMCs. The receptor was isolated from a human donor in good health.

The CDR3 DNA sequence: TGCAGCGTCGGACAGGGGGCGCCTAATGGCTACACCTTC. This translates into CSVGQGAPNGYTF. The genes are TRBV29-1 and TRBJ1-2; 11 bases line up with TRBD1. V was clipped by 6 bases and J by 6 bases; unmatched bases: 6. This CDR3 is built from 13 residues. CDR1 and CDR2 (germline): SQVTM, ANQGSEA. Full variable domain (rest looked up from reference TRBV29-1 and TRBJ1-2): SAVISQKPSRDICQRGTSLTIQCQVDSQVTMMFWYRQQPGQSLTLIATANQGSEATYESGFVIDKFPISRPNLTFSTLTVSNMSPEDSSIYLCSVGQGAPNGYTFGSGTRLTVV.